The rows below give T cell receptor beta chains drawn from one sample of a study of blood T cell repertoires in COVID-19. Assay: immunoSEQ multiplex PCR; the TCRdb copy retains only in-frame clones and omits some. The sample holds approximately 200,000 clones, less than 85% seen once. Input material: peripheral blood. Receptor source: a woman in her forties or fifties with acute or convalescent COVID-19. CDR3s include the opening cysteine and the closing phenylalanine or tryptophan. A D gene is named only where the DNA matches it firmly. Clone size, where shown, is once, few, many, or a class for clones that have expanded.

TRBV28,-,-,TRBJ2-7,TGTGCCAGCACCGACCCAGGGACTGGCTTCTACGAGCAGTACTTC,CASTDPGTGFYEQYF
TRBV19,-,-,TRBJ1-2,TGTGCCAGTAGTAGTAGAGCCCGGGAGGGCTACACCTTC,CASSSRAREGYTF
TRBV3-1/TRBV3-2,-,-,TRBJ1-1,TGTGCCAGCAGCGAACAGGGAAGGGCTGAAGCTTTCTTT,CASSEQGRAEAFF
TRBV30,-,-,TRBJ2-7,TGTGCCTGGAGTACTCCGGGACACGGGTACTTC,CAWSTPGHGYF
TRBV6-6,TRBD1,-,TRBJ2-2,TGTGCCAGCAATGCGGGACAGGGGGAGGGGACGCTGTTTTTT,CASNAGQGEGTLFF
TRBV27,-,-,TRBJ2-4,TGTGCCAGCTCTCCCCTAGCCAAAAACATTCAGTACTTC,CASSPLAKNIQYF
TRBV14,TRBD1,-,TRBJ1-3,TGTGCCAGCAGCCAATTACAGGGGGCGCCTGGAAACACCATATATTTT,CASSQLQGAPGNTIYF
TRBV30,TRBD1,-,TRBJ1-6,TGTGCCTGGAGGCCACAGGGGGCTTATAATTCACCCCTCCACTTT,CAWRPQGAYNSPLHF
TRBV27,TRBD1,-,TRBJ1-4,TGTGCCAGCAGTCCCCGCCCGGACAGGGGTGGGGGTAGCTTTAATGAAAAACTGTTTTTT,CASSPRPDRGGGSFNEKLFF
TRBV25-1,-,-,TRBJ1-1,TGTGCCAGCACCCCCATGGGGGCGTGGAACACTGAAGCTTTCTTT,CASTPMGAWNTEAFF
TRBV11-2,-,-,TRBJ1-3,TGTGCCAGCAGCATCCTCAGGGCTGGAAACACCATATATTTT,CASSILRAGNTIYF
TRBV28,-,-,TRBJ2-7,TGTGCCAGCAGCCGCCCGGACAGCTCCTACGAGCAGTACTTC,CASSRPDSSYEQYF
TRBV19,TRBD1,-,TRBJ1-6,TGTGCCAGTAGCACCCGACAGGGGAGCTCCTATAATTCACCCCTCCACTTT,CASSTRQGSSYNSPLHF
TRBV30,-,-,TRBJ2-3,TGTGCCTGGCAACTAAACTTGGTAGATACGCAGTATTTT,CAWQLNLVDTQYF
TRBV6-4,TRBD2,-,TRBJ2-1,TGTGCCAGCAGTGTGGAGCGGGGGAATGAGCAGTTCTTC,CASSVERGNEQFF
TRBV7-2,TRBD1,-,TRBJ2-7,TGTGCCAGCAGCTGGGAGGGACAGGGCTTTAACGAGCAGTACTTC,CASSWEGQGFNEQYF
TRBV28,TRBD2,-,TRBJ2-5,TGTGCCAGCTCCCCCCGGCTAGCGGGGGGCTCGGAGACCCAGTACTTC,CASSPRLAGGSETQYF
TRBV7-9,TRBD2,-,TRBJ2-1,TGTGCCAGCAGCCCAACTAGCGGGAGGGCTTACAATGAGCAGTTCTTC,CASSPTSGRAYNEQFF
TRBV27,-,-,TRBJ1-1,TGTGCCAGCAGTTCGCAGGGTTACACTGAAGCTTTCTTT,CASSSQGYTEAFF
TRBV15,-,-,TRBJ1-2,TGTGCCACCAGCAGAGCAGGCGTCTATGGCTACACCTTC,CATSRAGVYGYTF
TRBV23-1,-,-,TRBJ2-1,TGCGCCAGCAGTCAATCAATCCCCTCGGGGGAGTGGGACAATGAGCAGTTCTTC,CASSQSIPSGEWDNEQFF
TRBV7-8,-,-,TRBJ2-7,TGTGCCAGCAGCCCATCCCCGCCCAGGGGATGGGACGAGCAGTACTTC,CASSPSPPRGWDEQYF
TRBV5-4,-,-,TRBJ2-7,TGTGCCAGCAGCCTCGGGAACTCCTACGAGCAGTACTTC,CASSLGNSYEQYF
TRBV10-3,-,-,TRBJ1-1,TGTGCCATCAGTGACCCAGGATCGAACACTGAAGCTTTCTTT,CAISDPGSNTEAFF
TRBV5-1,-,-,TRBJ1-2,TGCGCCAGCAGCTTGGTGGAGGGGAACTATGGCTACACCTTC,CASSLVEGNYGYTF
TRBV11-2,-,-,TRBJ2-2,TGTGCCAGCAGCCCCCAGGGGCTCGGCGGGGAGCTGTTTTTT,CASSPQGLGGELFF
TRBV7-9,-,-,TRBJ2-3,TGTGCCAGCAGCTCAGCCGGCACAGATACGCAGTATTTT,CASSSAGTDTQYF
TRBV6-5,TRBD1,-,TRBJ1-1,TGTGCCAGCAGTCCAGGACAGGGGACGCCAGCTTTCTTT,CASSPGQGTPAFF
TRBV27,-,-,TRBJ1-5,TGTGCCAGCACCACTGCCGCATGGCCCCAGCATTTT,CASTTAAWPQHF
TRBV2,-,few,TRBJ2-3,TGTGCCAGCAGCCCCGAGGATTCGGTTTACACAGATACGCAGTATTTT,CASSPEDSVYTDTQYF
TRBV7-8,-,-,TRBJ1-1,TGTGCCAGCAGCTTAGTGACACAGAACACTGAAGCTTTCTTT,CASSLVTQNTEAFF
TRBV5-1,-,-,TRBJ1-1,TGCGCCAGCAGCCGCGGGGACTTTGGGTCCTTAAGTGAAGCTTTCTTT,CASSRGDFGSLSEAFF
TRBV5-5,TRBD1,few,TRBJ2-7,TGTGCCAGCAGCTCAGCCGGGACAGCCGTTGTCAACGAGCAGTACTTC,CASSSAGTAVVNEQYF
TRBV7-9,TRBD2,-,TRBJ2-7,TGTGCCAGCAGCTTAGCGGCGGGAGGAATCCACGAGCAGTACTTC,CASSLAAGGIHEQYF
TRBV6-6,-,few,TRBJ1-1,TGTGCCAGCCTCAGGGGTGAAGAGACTGAAGCTTTCTTT,CASLRGEETEAFF
TRBV29-1,TRBD1,once,TRBJ1-2,TGCAGCGTTGGGGACAGGCTCTATGGCTACACCTTC,CSVGDRLYGYTF
TRBV11-2,-,-,TRBJ1-1,TGTGCCAGCAGCTCCTGGGGGGGGAAGGCTTTCTTT,CASSSWGGKAFF
TRBV30,TRBD1,-,TRBJ2-7,TGTGCCTGGAGCTCTGGACAGGGGGCCTACTACGAGCAGTACTTC,CAWSSGQGAYYEQYF
TRBV6-5,TRBD1,-,TRBJ1-5,TGTGCCAGCAGTTACACCGGACAGGGCGGACAGCCCCAGCATTTT,CASSYTGQGGQPQHF
TRBV3-1/TRBV3-2,-,once,TRBJ2-1,TGTGCCAGCAGCCAAGATCAGGCCTACAATGAGCAGTTCTTC,CASSQDQAYNEQFF
TRBV24-1,-,few,TRBJ2-1,TGTGCCACCAGTGTAGTGGGGGGGCTTATAGATGAGCAGTTCTTC,CATSVVGGLIDEQFF
TRBV5-4,TRBD1,-,TRBJ2-3,TGTGCCAGCAGCCAGAGGACAGGCACTACTAGCACAGATACGCAGTATTTT,CASSQRTGTTSTDTQYF
TRBV15,TRBD1,-,TRBJ1-1,TGTGCCACCAGCAGAGATTTGGGGACAGGGGTTGAAGCTTTCTTT,CATSRDLGTGVEAFF
TRBV6-1,-,-,TRBJ2-5,TGTGCCAGCAGTGAATTAGGACAGCTAGAAGAGACCCAGTACTTC,CASSELGQLEETQYF
TRBV27,TRBD2,-,TRBJ2-1,TGTGCCAGCAGATTAAGGCCTCTGACTAGCGGGAGGTTGGATGAGCAGTTCTTC,CASRLRPLTSGRLDEQFF
TRBV5-6,-,-,TRBJ2-5,TGTGCCAGCAGCCGCAGAGGGACCCAGTACTTC,CASSRRGTQYF
TRBV10-3,TRBD1,-,TRBJ1-4,TGTGCCATAGGGGGACAGGAGACTGAAAAACTGTTTTTT,CAIGGQETEKLFF
TRBV7-2,-,-,TRBJ1-2,TGTGCCAGCAGCTTAGCAGAGGGGGTAGGCTACACCTTC,CASSLAEGVGYTF
TRBV6-5,TRBD1,-,TRBJ1-2,TGTGCCAGCAGTTACGGGCAGGGGGGAGACTATGGCTACACCTTC,CASSYGQGGDYGYTF
TRBV28,-,-,TRBJ1-1,TGTGCCAGCAGTTCTGGACATCCCCTCAACACTGAAGCTTTCTTT,CASSSGHPLNTEAFF
TRBV7-2,-,once,TRBJ1-6,TGTGCCAGCAGCTTAAAAATAGGGGCCAATTCACCCCTCCACTTT,CASSLKIGANSPLHF
TRBV6-1,TRBD1,once,TRBJ2-4,TGTGCCAGCAGTGAAGAACAGGGGAATAAAAACATTCAGTACTTC,CASSEEQGNKNIQYF
TRBV6-5,-,-,TRBJ2-7,TGTGCCAGCAGTTATGAAGAGACTCCAACCTACGAGCAGTACTTC,CASSYEETPTYEQYF
TRBV18,-,-,TRBJ1-5,TGTGCCAGCTCACTACAAACAGGGATCGGTCAGCCCCAGCATTTT,CASSLQTGIGQPQHF